Listed here are 2 T cell receptor beta chains from one sample, sequenced in a study of T-cell memory formation after mild COVID-19. TCRdb re-derived calls from the 5' RACE reads in MiXCR, one entry per CDR3 protein. The data contain approximately 400,000 distinct CDR3 sequences, about 24% of them singletons. Sequenced material: PBMCs or a T cell subset sorted from them (not recorded which). All receptors derive from an adult woman who had mild COVID-19 (a few samples of this study predate the infection). Cell type and time point are not known.

The chain joins TRBV20-1 to TRBJ2-7; D might be TRBD2 (5 bases). Germline CDR1 is DFQATT and CDR2 is SNEGSKA (reference sequence). V was pared by 0 bases and J by 3 bases, with 12 bases between. The CDR3 has 14 residues. CDR3 loop: CSARDSSRGYEQYF. CDR3 in DNA: TGCAGTGCTAGAGACTCCTCCCGGGGCTACGAGCAGTACTTC.

The CDR3 region is CAWAAGGGTGELFF. CDR3 nucleotides: TGTGCCTGGGCAGCGGGAGGGGGAACCGGGGAGCTGTTTTTT. The chain has TRBV30 and TRBJ2-2, with 10 bases identical to TRBD2. V shed 5 bases, J shed 5 bases, and the junction held 5 bases outside the gene matches. CDR3 size: 14 residues. Germline V gene data show CDR1 as GTSNPN and CDR2 as SVGIG (reference sequence).